One sample yielded the 14 T cell receptor beta chains listed below, sequenced in a study of blood T cell repertoires in COVID-19. Here immunoSEQ multiplex PCR was the method, and the copy in TCRdb shows in-frame clones only, minus some. The sample holds about 270,000 clones, 86% seen once. The specimen sequenced was peripheral blood. Receptor source: a man aged 40-55 years with active or convalescent COVID-19.

This clone was picked up a small number of times. The chain has TRBV2 and TRBJ1-2; 9 bases map to TRBD1. The CDR3 covers 16 residues. Germline V gene sequence: CDR1 SNHLY, CDR2 FYNNEI. With 6 bases clipped from V and 4 bases from J, the junction kept 12 bases outside the gene matches. The CDR3 DNA sequence: TGTGCCAGCAGCGACATACGGACAGGGGATGGCTATGGCTACACCTTC. It is translated as CASSDIRTGDGYGYTF.

The chain carries TRBV7-9 and TRBJ2-5; the match to TRBD2 covers 14 bases. The CDR3 has 16 residues. The V gene end was trimmed by 4 bases and the J gene end by 1 base; junction bases not matched to a gene: 2. Germline V CDR1 and CDR2: SEHNR, FQNEAQ (reference sequence). The CDR3 DNA is TGTGCCAGCAGCTCGGGACTAGCGGGAGCCCAAGAGACCCAGTACTTC. Its protein product is CASSSGLAGAQETQYF.

The chain couples TRBV18 to TRBJ2-1; possibly TRBD2 for D (6 bases). V lost 0 bases and J lost 9, with 12 bases in between. The CDR3 length is 14 residues. The germline V gene encodes CDR1 KGHSH and CDR2 LQKENI. The CDR3 DNA reads as TGTGCCAGCTCACCACCCCCTCCCGGGGGTGAGCAGTTCTTC. Protein sequence: CASSPPPPGGEQFF. The complete variable domain, with remaining parts taken from reference TRBV18 and TRBJ2-1, reads NAGVMQNPRHLVRRRGQEARLRCSPMKGHSHVYWYRQLPEEGLKFMVYLQKENIIDESGMPKERFSAEFPKEGPSILRIQQVVRGDSAAYFCASSPPPPGGEQFFGPGTRLTVL.

This clone was picked up a small number of times. J is TRBJ1-1 and V is TRBV25-1; 7 positions match TRBD1. The germline V gene has CDR1 MGHDK and CDR2 SYGVNS. The CDR3 length is 13 residues. V lost 6 bases and J lost 4; bases outside the gene matches: 5. The CDR3 protein is CASSRGVGTEAFF. The CDR3 nucleotides are TGTGCCAGCAGCAGGGGGGTAGGCACTGAAGCTTTCTTT. The variable domain in full, completed from reference TRBV25-1 and TRBJ1-1, reads EADIYQTPRYLVIGTGKKITLECSQTMGHDKMYWYQQDPGMELHLIHYSYGVNSTEKGDLSSESTVSRIRTEHFPLTLESARPSHTSQYLCASSRGVGTEAFFGQGTRLTVV.

This clone was seen only once. J is TRBJ2-5 and V is TRBV2, with no clear D. The CDR3 sequence is 14 residues long. The V end lost 3 bases, the J end lost 0 bases, and 8 bases lay between the germline ends. Germline CDR1 reads SNHLY; CDR2 reads FYNNEI. DNA for the CDR3: TGTGCCAGCAGTGAGATCCGGGACCAAGAGACCCAGTACTTC. Its translation: CASSEIRDQETQYF.

The rearrangement joins TRBV24-1 to TRBJ2-5; TRBD1 might be the D (5 bases). V lost 0 bases to trimming and J lost 5 bases, with 12 bases between them. From germline, CDR1 is KGHDR and CDR2 SFDVKD. The length of the CDR3 is 15 residues. Here the CDR3 reads CATSDLRPGKETQYF. CDR3 DNA sequence: TGTGCCACCAGTGATTTGCGTCCAGGGAAGGAGACCCAGTACTTC.

V is TRBV5-5 and J is TRBJ2-7, with 8 bases fitting TRBD2. The CDR3 is 14 residues long. V shed 6 bases, J shed 2 bases, and the junction held 7 bases outside the gene matches. The germline V gene encodes CDR1 SGHKS and CDR2 YYEKEE (reference sequence). The CDR3 sequence is CASNREGGAYEQYF. The CDR3, as DNA: TGTGCCAGCAACCGGGAGGGAGGCGCCTACGAGCAGTACTTC. Using reference TRBV5-5 and TRBJ2-7 for the parts outside the CDR3, the full variable domain is DAGVTQSPTHLIKTRGQQVTLRCSPISGHKSVSWYQQVLGQGPQFIFQYYEKEERGRGNFPDRFSARQFPNYSSELNVNALLLGDSALYLCASNREGGAYEQYFGPGTRLTVT.

V usage is TRBV30 and J usage is TRBJ2-2; 10 bases match TRBD2. This CDR3 has 16 amino acids. The germline V gene has CDR1 GTSNPN and CDR2 SVGIG (reference sequence). The V and J ends lost 3 bases and 4 bases, in that order; junction bases with no gene match: 8. The CDR3 DNA follows: TGTGCCTGGAGAAGATTAGCGGGGGGTCGCACCGGGGAGCTGTTTTTT. It is translated as CAWRRLAGGRTGELFF.

The chain recombines TRBV2 with TRBJ2-3; TRBD2 agrees at 9 bases. The V gene's germline CDR1 is SNHLY and CDR2 FYNNEI. This CDR3 spans 21 amino acids. J gave up 0 bases and V 6 bases, and 22 bases lay outside the gene matches. The chain's CDR3 is CASRSPLGGGGQGFSTDTQYF. CDR3 coding DNA: TGTGCCAGCAGGAGCCCCCTCGGCGGGGGGGGCCAGGGGTTTAGCACAGATACGCAGTATTTT.

The chain has TRBV23-1 and TRBJ1-4, with D uncertain. TRBV23-1 falls under the ORF class, with uncertain function. The CDR3 consists of 13 residues. With 7 bases removed from V and 4 bases from J, the gap between germline ends came to 10 bases. In DNA, the CDR3 is TGCGCCAGCACGCGGGCGAATAATGAAAAACTGTTTTTT. Encoded protein: CASTRANNEKLFF.

The chain is built from TRBV21-1 and TRBJ2-7; the D call of TRBD1 is as the table states it, not checked on the DNA. TRBV21-1 is recorded as a pseudogene. The CDR3 spans 18 residues. CDR3 amino acids: CASRGLGSHPPTPYEQYF. The CDR3 bases are TGTGCCAGCAGGGGGCTGGGGTCCCACCCACCCACACCCTACGAGCAGTACTTC.

The chain recombines TRBV30 with TRBJ2-1, with a possible D match to TRBD2 (6 bases). Per germline, CDR1 GTSNPN and CDR2 SVGIG (reference sequence). Trimming removed 5 bases from V and 8 bases from J, with 13 bases in between. The CDR3 sequence is 12 residues long. The DNA of the CDR3 is TGTGCCTGGTCGGGGGATCGGGATGAGCAGTTCTTC. Amino acid sequence: CAWSGDRDEQFF.

The chain has TRBV7-2 and TRBJ2-3, with 9 bases that match TRBD2. Germline V gene data show CDR1 as SGHTA and CDR2 as FQGNSA. CDR3 length: 15 residues. V shed 5 bases and J 3 bases; nucleotides not matched to a gene: 6. CDR3 sequence reads: CASSILSGGTDTQYF. CDR3 DNA sequence: TGTGCCAGCAGCATACTTAGCGGGGGTACAGATACGCAGTATTTT.

The chain couples TRBV5-5 to TRBJ1-1, with D possibly matching TRBD1 (5 bases). Germline CDR1 and CDR2: SGHKS and YYEKEE (reference sequence). V was shortened by 2 bases and J by 2 bases, with 10 bases between the two germline ends. The CDR3 contains 14 residues. CDR3 DNA: TGTGCCAGCAGCTTCGACAGTCAAAACACTGAAGCTTTCTTT. This sequence encodes CASSFDSQNTEAFF.